The subject of this entry is one T cell receptor (beta chain). These data come from a study of patients and donors after allogeneic stem cell transplantation. Each CDR3 protein is one row after TCRdb ran MiXCR on the RT-PCR reads. Of 70,000 to 95,000 distinct CDR3 sequences in the sample, 4% to 5% were seen once. The germline CDR1 and CDR2 sequences are MGHRA and YSYEKL. CDR3 length equals 12 residues. The V and J ends lost 0 bases and 7 bases respectively, with 6 bases between them. The chain combines TRBV4-1 with TRBJ1-1; D possibly corresponds to TRBD1 (5 bases). The sequence came from a human donor who was either an allogeneic HSCT recipient or a stem cell or donor lymphocyte infusion donor (not recorded which). It is not recorded whose cells these are; they may come from a transplant donor. Sequenced sample: blood, either unsorted or a sorted T cell fraction (not recorded which). The CDR3 DNA reads as TGCGCCAGCAGCCAAGAGGGGGGTGAAGCTTTCTTT. Translation: CASSQEGGEAFF.